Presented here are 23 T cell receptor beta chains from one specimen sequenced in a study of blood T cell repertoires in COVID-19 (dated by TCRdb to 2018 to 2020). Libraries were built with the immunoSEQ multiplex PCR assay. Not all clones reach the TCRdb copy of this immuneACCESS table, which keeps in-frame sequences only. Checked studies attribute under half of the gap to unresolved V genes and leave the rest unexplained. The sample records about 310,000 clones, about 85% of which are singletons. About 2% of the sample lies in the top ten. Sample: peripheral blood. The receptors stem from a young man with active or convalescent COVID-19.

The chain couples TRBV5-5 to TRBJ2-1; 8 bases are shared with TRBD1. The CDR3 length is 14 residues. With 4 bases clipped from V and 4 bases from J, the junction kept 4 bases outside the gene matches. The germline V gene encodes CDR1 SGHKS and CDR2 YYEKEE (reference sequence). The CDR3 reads CASSPDRVYNEQFF. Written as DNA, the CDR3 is TGTGCCAGCAGCCCGGACAGGGTTTACAATGAGCAGTTCTTC.

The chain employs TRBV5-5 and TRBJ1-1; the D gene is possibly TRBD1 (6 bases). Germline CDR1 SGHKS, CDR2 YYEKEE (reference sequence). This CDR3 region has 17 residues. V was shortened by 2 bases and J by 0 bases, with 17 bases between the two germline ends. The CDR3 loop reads CASSFPGRGALNTEAFF. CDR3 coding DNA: TGTGCCAGCAGCTTCCCCGGTCGGGGGGCGTTGAACACTGAAGCTTTCTTT.

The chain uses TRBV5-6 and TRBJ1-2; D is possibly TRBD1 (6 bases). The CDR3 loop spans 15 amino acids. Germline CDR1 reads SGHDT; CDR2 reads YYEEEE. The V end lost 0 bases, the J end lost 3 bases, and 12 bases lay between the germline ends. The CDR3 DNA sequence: TGTGCCAGCAGCTTGGAGGGACACGGCTACTATGGCTACACCTTC. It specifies CASSLEGHGYYGYTF.

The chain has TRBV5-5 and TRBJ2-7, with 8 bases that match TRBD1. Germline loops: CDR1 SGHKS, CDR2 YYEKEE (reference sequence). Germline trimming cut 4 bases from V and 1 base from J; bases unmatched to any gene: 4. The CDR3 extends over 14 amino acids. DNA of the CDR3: TGTGCCAGCAGCACCTACAGGGGGTCCTACGAGCAGTACTTC. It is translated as CASSTYRGSYEQYF.

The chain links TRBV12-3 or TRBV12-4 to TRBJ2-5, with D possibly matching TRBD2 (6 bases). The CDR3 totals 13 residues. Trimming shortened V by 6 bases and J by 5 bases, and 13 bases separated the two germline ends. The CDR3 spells CASRRTSTETQYF. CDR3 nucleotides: TGTGCCAGCAGGCGTACTAGCACGGAGACCCAGTACTTC.

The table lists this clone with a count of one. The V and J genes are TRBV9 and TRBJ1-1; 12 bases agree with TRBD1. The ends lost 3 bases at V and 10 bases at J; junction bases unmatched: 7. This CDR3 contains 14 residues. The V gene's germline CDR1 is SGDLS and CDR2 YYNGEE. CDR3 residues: CASSAQGQGASAFF. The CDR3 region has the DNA TGTGCCAGCAGCGCACAGGGACAGGGGGCGTCAGCTTTCTTT.

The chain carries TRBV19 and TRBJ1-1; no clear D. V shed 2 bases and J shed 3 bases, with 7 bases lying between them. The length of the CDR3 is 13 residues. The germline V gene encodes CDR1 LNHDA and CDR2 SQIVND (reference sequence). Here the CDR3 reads CASSITVYTEAFF. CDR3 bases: TGTGCCAGTAGTATAACAGTGTACACTGAAGCTTTCTTT.

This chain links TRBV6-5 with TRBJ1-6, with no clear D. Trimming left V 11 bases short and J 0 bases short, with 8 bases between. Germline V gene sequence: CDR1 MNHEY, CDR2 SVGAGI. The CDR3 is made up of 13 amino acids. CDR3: CAVQSSYNSPLHF. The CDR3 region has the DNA TGTGCCGTACAGAGCTCCTATAATTCACCCCTCCACTTT.

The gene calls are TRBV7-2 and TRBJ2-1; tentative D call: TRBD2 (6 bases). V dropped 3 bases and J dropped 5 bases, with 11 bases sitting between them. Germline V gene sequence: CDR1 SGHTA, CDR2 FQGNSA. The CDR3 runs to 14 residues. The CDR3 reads CASSLGGTHNEQFF. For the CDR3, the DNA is TGTGCCAGCAGCTTGGGGGGAACCCACAATGAGCAGTTCTTC.

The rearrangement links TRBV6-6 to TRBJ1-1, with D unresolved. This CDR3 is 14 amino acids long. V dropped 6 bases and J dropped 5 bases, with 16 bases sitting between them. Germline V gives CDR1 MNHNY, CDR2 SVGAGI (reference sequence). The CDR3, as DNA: TGTGCCAGCAGAGAGATCCCCGGGGTAACTGAAGCTTTCTTT. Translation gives CASREIPGVTEAFF.

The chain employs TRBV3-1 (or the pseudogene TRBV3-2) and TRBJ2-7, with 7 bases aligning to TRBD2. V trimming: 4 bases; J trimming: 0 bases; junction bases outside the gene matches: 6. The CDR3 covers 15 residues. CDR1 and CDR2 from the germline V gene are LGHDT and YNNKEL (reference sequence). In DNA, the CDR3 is TGTGCCAGCAGCCTTGGACTAGGCAGCTCCTACGAGCAGTACTTC. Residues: CASSLGLGSSYEQYF.

For the CDR3, the DNA is TGTGCCAGCAGCTTTACTAGACTAGCGGGACAATACTACGAGCAGTACTTC. Protein sequence: CASSFTRLAGQYYEQYF. The chain uses TRBV5-6 and TRBJ2-7; 11 bases map to TRBD2. The germline V gene has CDR1 SGHDT and CDR2 YYEEEE. This CDR3 spans 17 amino acids. V was clipped by 2 bases and J by 3 bases; unmatched bases: 10.

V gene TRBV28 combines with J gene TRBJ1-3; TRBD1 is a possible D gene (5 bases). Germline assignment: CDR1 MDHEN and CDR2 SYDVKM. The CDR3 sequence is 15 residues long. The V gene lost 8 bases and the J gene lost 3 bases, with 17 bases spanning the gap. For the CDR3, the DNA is TGTGCCAGCGGTACTGTAGGGGCTCGTGGAAACACCATATATTTT. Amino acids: CASGTVGARGNTIYF.

CDR3 region: CASSETSIYNEQFF. CDR3 bases: TGTGCCAGCAGTGAGACTAGCATCTACAATGAGCAGTTCTTC. The chain recombines TRBV25-1 with TRBJ2-1; TRBD2 agrees at 7 bases. Germline CDR1 reads MGHDK; CDR2 reads SYGVNS. The CDR3 totals 14 residues. Germline trimming cut 3 bases from V and 3 bases from J; bases unmatched to any gene: 2.

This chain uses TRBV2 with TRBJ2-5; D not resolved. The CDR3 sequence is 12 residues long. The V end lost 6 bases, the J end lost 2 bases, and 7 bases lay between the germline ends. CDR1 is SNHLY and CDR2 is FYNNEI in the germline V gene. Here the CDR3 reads CASRARQETQYF. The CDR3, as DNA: TGTGCCAGCAGGGCTAGGCAAGAGACCCAGTACTTC.

The CDR3, as DNA: TGCGCCAGCAGCCAACCGGGACAGGGGGTTTACGAGCAGTACTTC. It is translated as CASSQPGQGVYEQYF. The chain recombines TRBV4-1 with TRBJ2-7, with 11 nucleotides matching TRBD1. V lost 2 bases to trimming and J lost 4 bases; unmatched junction nucleotides: 4. This CDR3 contains 15 residues. Looked up from germline, CDR1 is MGHRA and CDR2 is YSYEKL.

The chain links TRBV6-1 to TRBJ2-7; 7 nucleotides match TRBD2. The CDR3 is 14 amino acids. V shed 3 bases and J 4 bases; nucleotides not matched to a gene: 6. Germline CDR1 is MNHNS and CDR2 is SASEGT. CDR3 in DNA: TGTGCCAGCAGTGAGGACGGGGGGTGGTACGAGCAGTACTTC. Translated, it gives CASSEDGGWYEQYF.

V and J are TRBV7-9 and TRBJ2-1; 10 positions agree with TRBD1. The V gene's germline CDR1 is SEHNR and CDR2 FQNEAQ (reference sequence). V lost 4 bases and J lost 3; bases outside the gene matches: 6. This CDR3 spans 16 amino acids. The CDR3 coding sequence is TGTGCCAGCAGCTCTAAGACAGGGGGCGACTACAATGAGCAGTTCTTC. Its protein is CASSSKTGGDYNEQFF.

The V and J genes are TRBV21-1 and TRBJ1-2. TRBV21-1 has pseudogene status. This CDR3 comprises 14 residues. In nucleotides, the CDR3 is TGTGCCAGCAGCATAGGAGCTCCAGTCTATGGCTACACCTTC. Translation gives CASSIGAPVYGYTF.

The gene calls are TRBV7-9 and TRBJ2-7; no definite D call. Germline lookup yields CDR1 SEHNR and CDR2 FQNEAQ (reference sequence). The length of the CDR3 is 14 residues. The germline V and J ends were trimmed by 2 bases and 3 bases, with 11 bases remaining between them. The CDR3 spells CASSLFNSIYEQYF. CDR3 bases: TGTGCCAGCAGCTTATTCAACTCAATCTACGAGCAGTACTTC.

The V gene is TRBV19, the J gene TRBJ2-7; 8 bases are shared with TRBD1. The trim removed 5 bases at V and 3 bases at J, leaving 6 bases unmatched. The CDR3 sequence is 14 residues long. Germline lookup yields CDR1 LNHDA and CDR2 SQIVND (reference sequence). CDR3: CASSFGTGGYEQYF. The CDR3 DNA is TGTGCCAGTAGTTTTGGGACAGGCGGCTACGAGCAGTACTTC.

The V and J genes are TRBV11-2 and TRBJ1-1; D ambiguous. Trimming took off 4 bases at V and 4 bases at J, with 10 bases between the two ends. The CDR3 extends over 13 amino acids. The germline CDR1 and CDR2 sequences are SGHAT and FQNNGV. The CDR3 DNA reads TGTGCCAGCAGCTCCGACACTGGCACTGAAGCTTTCTTT. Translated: CASSSDTGTEAFF.

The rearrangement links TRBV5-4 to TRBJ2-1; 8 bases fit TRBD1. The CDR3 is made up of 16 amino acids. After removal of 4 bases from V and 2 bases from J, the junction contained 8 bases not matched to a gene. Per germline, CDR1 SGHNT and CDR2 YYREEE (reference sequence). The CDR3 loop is CASSPPPGQAYNEQFF. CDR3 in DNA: TGTGCCAGCAGCCCCCCCCCGGGACAGGCCTACAATGAGCAGTTCTTC.